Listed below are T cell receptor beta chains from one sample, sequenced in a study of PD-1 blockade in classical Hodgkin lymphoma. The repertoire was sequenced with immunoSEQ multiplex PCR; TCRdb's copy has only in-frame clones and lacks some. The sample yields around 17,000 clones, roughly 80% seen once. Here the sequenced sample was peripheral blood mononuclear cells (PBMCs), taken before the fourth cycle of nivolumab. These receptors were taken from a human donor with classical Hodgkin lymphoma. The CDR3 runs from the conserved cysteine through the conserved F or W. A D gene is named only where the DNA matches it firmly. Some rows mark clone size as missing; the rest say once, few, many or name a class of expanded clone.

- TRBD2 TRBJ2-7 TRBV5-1 TGCGCCAGCAGCCCCCTGGGGGGGGAGGTCTCCTACGAGCAGTACTTC CASSPLGGEVSYEQYF
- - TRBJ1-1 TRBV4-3 TGCGCCAGCAGCCAAGATGCGGGGGTTGTCGAAGCTTTCTTT CASSQDAGVVEAFF
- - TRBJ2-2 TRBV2 TGTGCCAGCGCGGTTGCGGTCGGGAAGTCCGGGGAGCTGTTTTTT CASAVAVGKSGELFF
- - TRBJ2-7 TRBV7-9 TGTGCCAGCAGCCGAGGTGGATCGTACGAGCAGTACTTC CASSRGGSYEQYF
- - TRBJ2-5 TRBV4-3 TGCGCCAGCAGCCAAGATTTCCTAGCGAGCGAGACCCAGTACTTC CASSQDFLASETQYF
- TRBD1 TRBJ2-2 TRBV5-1 TGCGCCAGCAGCGGACAGGTAGACACCGGGGAGCTGTTTTTT CASSGQVDTGELFF
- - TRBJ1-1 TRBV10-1 TGCGCCAGCACCGGGGGCGCGGGAACTGAAGCTTTCTTT CASTGGAGTEAFF
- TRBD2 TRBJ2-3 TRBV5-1 TGCGCCAGCAGCTCACTAGCGAGCACAGATACGCAGTATTTT CASSSLASTDTQYF
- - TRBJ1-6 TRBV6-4 TGTGCCAGCAGCCGTCCCCGGAGGGGACACTCACCCCTCCACTTT CASSRPRRGHSPLHF
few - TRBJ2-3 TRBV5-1 TGCGCCAGCAGCTCATTCCGGGCCACAGATACGCAGTATTTT CASSSFRATDTQYF
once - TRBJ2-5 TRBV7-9 TGTGCCAGCGTCCCGGTGGGGGCGGGCCAAGAGACCCAGTACTTC CASVPVGAGQETQYF
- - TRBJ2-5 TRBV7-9 TGTGCCAGCAGCCCCTTGGAGACCCAGTACTTC CASSPLETQYF
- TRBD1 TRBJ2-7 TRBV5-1 TGCGCCAGCAGTGGCGGGACAGGGGGTTCCTACGAGCAGTACTTC CASSGGTGGSYEQYF
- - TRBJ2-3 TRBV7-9 TGTGCCAGCAGCTCACACACAGATACGCAGTATTTT CASSSHTDTQYF
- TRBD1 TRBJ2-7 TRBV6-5 TGTGCCAGCAGACGGACAGGGTCCTACGAGCAGTACTTC CASRRTGSYEQYF
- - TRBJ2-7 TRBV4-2 TGTGCCAGCAGCCAAGATCTGGGGGGAGTCTCGGAGCAGTACTTC CASSQDLGGVSEQYF
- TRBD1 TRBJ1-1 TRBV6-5 TGTGCCAGCAGTTCCCCCCGGACAGGCACCCCTGAAGCTTTCTTT CASSSPRTGTPEAFF
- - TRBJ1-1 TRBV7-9 TGTGCCAGCAGCTTAGGGGGAGGGATGAACACTGAAGCTTTCTTT CASSLGGGMNTEAFF
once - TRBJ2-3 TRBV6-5 TGTGCCAGCAGTTACTCGACCGGGAGCACAGATACGCAGTATTTT CASSYSTGSTDTQYF
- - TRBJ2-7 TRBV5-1 TGCGCCAGCAGATCCGGGTACGAGCAGTACTTC CASRSGYEQYF
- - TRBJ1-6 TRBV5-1 TGCGCCAGCAGCTTGGAGGCACAAGGTCGGGTTAATTCACCCCTCCACTTT CASSLEAQGRVNSPLHF
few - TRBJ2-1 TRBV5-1 TGCGCCAGCAGCTTGGGGTTTATCAACAATGAGCAGTTCTTC CASSLGFINNEQFF
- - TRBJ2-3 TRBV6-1 TGTGCCAGCAGTGAACCGCTGGTTGGGGTTGGAGATATGGCGCAGTATTTT CASSEPLVGVGDMAQYF
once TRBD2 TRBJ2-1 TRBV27 TGTGCCAGCAGTATACTAGCGGGGGGTTACAATGAGCAGTTCTTC CASSILAGGYNEQFF
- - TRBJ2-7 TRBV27 TGTGCCAGCACCCCTATGGGGGGGGCCGACTCCTACGAGCAGTACTTC CASTPMGGADSYEQYF
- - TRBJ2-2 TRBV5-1 TGCGCCAGCAGCTTGGCTGTAAGTGTCGGGGAGCTGTTTTTT CASSLAVSVGELFF
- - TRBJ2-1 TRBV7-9 TGTGCCAGCAGCTTTTCCTTTCACGTCGGACTTTCTCGAGAGCAGTTCTTC CASSFSFHVGLSREQFF
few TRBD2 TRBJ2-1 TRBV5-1 TGCGCCAGCAGCTTGGACGGGGGGGCGTATTACAATGAGCAGTTCTTC CASSLDGGAYYNEQFF
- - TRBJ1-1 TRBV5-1 TGCGCCAGCAGCGCCGGGACTGTGAACACTGAAGCTTTCTTT CASSAGTVNTEAFF
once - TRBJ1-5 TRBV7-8 TGTGCCAGCAGCCTAATGGGCGATCAGCCCCAGCATTTT CASSLMGDQPQHF
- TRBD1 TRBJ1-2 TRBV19 TGTGCCACCCAGGGGGGCAATGGCTACACCTTC CATQGGNGYTF